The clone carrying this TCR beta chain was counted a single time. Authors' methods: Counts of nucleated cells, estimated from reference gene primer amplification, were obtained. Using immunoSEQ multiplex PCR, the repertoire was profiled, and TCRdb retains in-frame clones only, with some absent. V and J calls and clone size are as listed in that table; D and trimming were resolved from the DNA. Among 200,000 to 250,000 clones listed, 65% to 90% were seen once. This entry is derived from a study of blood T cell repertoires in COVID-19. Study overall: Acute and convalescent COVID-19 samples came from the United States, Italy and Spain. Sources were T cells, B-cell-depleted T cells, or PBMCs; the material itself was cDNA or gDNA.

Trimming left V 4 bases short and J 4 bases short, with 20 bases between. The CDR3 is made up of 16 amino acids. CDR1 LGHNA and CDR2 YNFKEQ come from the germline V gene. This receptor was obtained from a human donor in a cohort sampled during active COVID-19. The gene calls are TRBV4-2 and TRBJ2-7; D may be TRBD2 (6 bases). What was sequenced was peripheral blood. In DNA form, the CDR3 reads TGTGCCAGCAGCCCCCCCTCGACTAGTCCCGGTTACGAGCAGTACTTC. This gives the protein CASSPPSTSPGYEQYF.